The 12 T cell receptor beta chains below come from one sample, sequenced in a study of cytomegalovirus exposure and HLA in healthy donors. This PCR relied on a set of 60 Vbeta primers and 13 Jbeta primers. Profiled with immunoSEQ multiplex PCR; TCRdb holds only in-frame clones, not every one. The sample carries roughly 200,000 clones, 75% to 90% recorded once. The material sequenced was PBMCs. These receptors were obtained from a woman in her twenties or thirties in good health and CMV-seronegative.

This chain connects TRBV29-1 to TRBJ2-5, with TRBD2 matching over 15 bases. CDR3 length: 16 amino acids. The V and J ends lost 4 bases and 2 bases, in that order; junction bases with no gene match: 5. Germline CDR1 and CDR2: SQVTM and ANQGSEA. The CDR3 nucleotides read TGCAGCGTTGCAGGGACTAGCGGGGGGACACAAGAGACCCAGTACTTC. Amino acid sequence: CSVAGTSGGTQETQYF.

The CDR3 DNA sequence: TGTGCCAGCAGTACACAGACGAGCGGCTACACCTTC. Protein product: CASSTQTSGYTF. The rearrangement joins TRBV6-5 to TRBJ1-2; the D is unclear. The CDR3 extends over 12 amino acids. The germline gives CDR1 MNHEY, CDR2 SVGAGI. The germline V and J ends were trimmed by 5 bases and 8 bases, with 12 bases remaining between them.

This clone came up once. The CDR3 DNA is TGTGCCACAACAGGGACTAGCGGGAGAGATTATGAGCAGTTCTTC. Translating it yields CATTGTSGRDYEQFF. The genes are TRBV10-3 and TRBJ2-1, with 14 bases identical to TRBD2. This CDR3 contains 15 residues. Germline lookup yields CDR1 ENHRY and CDR2 SYGVKD. Germline trimming cut 10 bases from V and 8 bases from J; bases unmatched to any gene: 10.

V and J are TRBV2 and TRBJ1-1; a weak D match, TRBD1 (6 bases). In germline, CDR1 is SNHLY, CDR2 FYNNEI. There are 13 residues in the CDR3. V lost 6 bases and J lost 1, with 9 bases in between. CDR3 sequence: CASRTTGNTEAFF. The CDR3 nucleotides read TGTGCCAGCAGAACGACAGGGAACACTGAAGCTTTCTTT.

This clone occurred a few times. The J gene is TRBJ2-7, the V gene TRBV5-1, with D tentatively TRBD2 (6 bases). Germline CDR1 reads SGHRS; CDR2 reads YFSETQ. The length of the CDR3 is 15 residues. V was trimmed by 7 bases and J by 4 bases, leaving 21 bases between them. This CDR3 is CASHPGWGSGYEQYF. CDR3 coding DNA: TGCGCCAGCCATCCAGGATGGGGGAGCGGGTACGAGCAGTACTTC. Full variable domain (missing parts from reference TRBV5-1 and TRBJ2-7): KAGVTQTPRYLIKTRGQQVTLSCSPISGHRSVSWYQQTPGQGLQFLFEYFSETQRNKGNFPGRFSGRQFSNSRSEMNVSTLELGDSALYLCASHPGWGSGYEQYFGPGTRLTVT.

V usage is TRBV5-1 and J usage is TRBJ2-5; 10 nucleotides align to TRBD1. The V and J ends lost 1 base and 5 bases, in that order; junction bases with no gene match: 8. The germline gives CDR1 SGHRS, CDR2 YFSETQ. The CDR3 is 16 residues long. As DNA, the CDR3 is TGCGCCAGCAGCTTGACCGGGACAGGGGCCCCCGAGACCCAGTACTTC. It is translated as CASSLTGTGAPETQYF.

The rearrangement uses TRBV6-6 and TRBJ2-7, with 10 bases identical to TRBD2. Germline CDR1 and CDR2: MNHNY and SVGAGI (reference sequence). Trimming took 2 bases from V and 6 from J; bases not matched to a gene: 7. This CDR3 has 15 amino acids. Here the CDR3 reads CASSYRQREGSEQYF. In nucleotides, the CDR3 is TGTGCCAGCAGTTACCGGCAGCGGGAGGGCTCCGAGCAGTACTTC.

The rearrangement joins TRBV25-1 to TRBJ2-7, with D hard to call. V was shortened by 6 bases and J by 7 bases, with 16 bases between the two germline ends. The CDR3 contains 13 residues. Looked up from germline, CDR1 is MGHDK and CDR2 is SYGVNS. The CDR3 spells CASRRSPSPEQYF. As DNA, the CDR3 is TGTGCCAGCAGGCGTAGCCCCTCTCCGGAGCAGTACTTC.

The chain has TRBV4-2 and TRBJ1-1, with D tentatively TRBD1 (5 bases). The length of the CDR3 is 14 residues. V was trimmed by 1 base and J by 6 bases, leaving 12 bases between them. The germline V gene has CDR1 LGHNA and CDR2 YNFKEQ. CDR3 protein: CASSQGGASAEAFF. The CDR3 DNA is TGTGCCAGCAGCCAAGGGGGCGCCTCGGCTGAAGCTTTCTTT.

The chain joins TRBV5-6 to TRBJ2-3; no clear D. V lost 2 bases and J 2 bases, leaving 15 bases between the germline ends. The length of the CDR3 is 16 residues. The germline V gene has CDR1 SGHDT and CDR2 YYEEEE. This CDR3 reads CASSLGPTLVTDTQYF. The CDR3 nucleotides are TGTGCCAGCAGCTTAGGCCCTACGCTAGTCACAGATACGCAGTATTTT.

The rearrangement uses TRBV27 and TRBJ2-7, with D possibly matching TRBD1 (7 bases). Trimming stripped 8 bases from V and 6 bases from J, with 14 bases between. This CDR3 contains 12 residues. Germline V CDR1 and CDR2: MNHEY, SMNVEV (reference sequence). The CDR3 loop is CASHRQGGEQYF. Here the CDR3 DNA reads TGTGCCAGCCACCGCCAGGGGGGCGAGCAGTACTTC.

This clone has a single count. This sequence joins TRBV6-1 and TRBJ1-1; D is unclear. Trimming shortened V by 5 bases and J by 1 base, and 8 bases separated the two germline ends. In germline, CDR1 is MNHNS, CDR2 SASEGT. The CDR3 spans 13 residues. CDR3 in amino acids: CASSSTPNTEAFF. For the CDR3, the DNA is TGTGCCAGCAGTTCGACACCGAACACTGAAGCTTTCTTT.